This T cell receptor (beta chain) comes out of a study of radiotherapy plus CTLA-4 blockade in lung cancer. This CDR3 is built from 15 residues. Trimming cost V 1 base and J 5 bases; bases outside gene matches: 3. Germline V CDR1 and CDR2: LNHDA, SQIVND (reference sequence). Sequenced by immunoSEQ multiplex PCR; TCRdb stores in-frame clones only, minus some. The sample shows some 41,000 clones, about 70% of them seen only once. The material was peripheral blood, obtained from a patient treated with radiotherapy plus ipilimumab. The chain recombines TRBV19 with TRBJ2-3; 10 nucleotides line up with TRBD1. This receptor was taken from a human donor with non-small cell lung cancer who had a partial response to radiotherapy plus ipilimumab. CDR3 sequence reads: CASSIGGQGGDTQYF. In DNA, the CDR3 is TGTGCCAGTAGTATAGGAGGACAGGGGGGAGATACGCAGTATTTT.